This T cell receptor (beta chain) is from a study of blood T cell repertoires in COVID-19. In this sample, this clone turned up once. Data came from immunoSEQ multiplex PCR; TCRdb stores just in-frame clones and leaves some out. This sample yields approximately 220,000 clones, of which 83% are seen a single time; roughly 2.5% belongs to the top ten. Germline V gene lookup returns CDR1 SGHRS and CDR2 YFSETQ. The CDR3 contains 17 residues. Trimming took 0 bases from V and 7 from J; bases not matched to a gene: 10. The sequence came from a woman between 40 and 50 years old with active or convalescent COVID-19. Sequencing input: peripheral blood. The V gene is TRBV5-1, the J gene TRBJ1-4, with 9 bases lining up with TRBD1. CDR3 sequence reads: CASSLAGRGQGTEKLFF. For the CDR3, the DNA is TGCGCCAGCAGCTTGGCGGGCCGTGGACAGGGGACTGAAAAACTGTTTTTT.